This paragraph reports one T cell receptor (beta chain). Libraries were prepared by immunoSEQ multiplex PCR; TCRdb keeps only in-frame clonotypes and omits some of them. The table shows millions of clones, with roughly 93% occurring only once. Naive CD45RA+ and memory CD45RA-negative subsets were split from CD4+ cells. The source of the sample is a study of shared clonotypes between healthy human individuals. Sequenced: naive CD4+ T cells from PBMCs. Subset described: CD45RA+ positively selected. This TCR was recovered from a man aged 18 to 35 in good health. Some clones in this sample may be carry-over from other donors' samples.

CDR3 in amino acids: CASSDQRENQPQHF. The CDR3 DNA is TGTGCCAGCAGCGACCAACGGGAAAATCAGCCCCAGCATTTT. J is TRBJ1-5 and V is TRBV7-9; no firm D call. V was clipped by 5 bases and J by 4 bases, with 12 bases between them. Germline CDR1 and CDR2: SEHNR and FQNEAQ (reference sequence). CDR3 length: 14 amino acids.